By frequency in the sample, the clone carrying this T cell receptor beta chain is medium-sized (0.01 to 0.1%). Antigen: not known. TCRdb reanalysed the 5' RACE reads using MiXCR and keeps one entry per CDR3 protein. The repertoire holds under 150,000 distinct CDR3 sequences, with 7% to 9% as singletons. Germline-derived CDR1 and CDR2 are SQVTM and ANQGSEA. This CDR3 has 13 amino acids. V lost 1 base to trimming and J lost 2 bases, with 7 bases between them. This entry comes from a study of T cells after yellow fever vaccination. Study details: The SMART-Seq v4 Ultra Low Input method served to prepare the low-cell-number fractions.

Whole-study results and caveats: A limited proportion of clonotypes was detected within both the CD4 and CD8 compartments.

The J gene is TRBJ2-3, the V gene TRBV29-1; D not certain. The clonotype comes from a man aged 25 to 40 who received the YFV17D yellow fever vaccine. The material was CD4+ T cells sorted from PBMCs, obtained 5 days after the yellow fever booster vaccination. The CDR3 loop reads CSVEGSNTDTQYF. In DNA form, the CDR3 reads TGCAGCGTTGAAGGAAGCAACACAGATACGCAGTATTTT.